The 6 T cell receptor beta chains in this list originate from one sample, sequenced in a study of cytomegalovirus exposure and HLA in healthy donors. The PCR used 60 Vbeta and 13 Jbeta primers. The protocol was immunoSEQ multiplex PCR, while the TCRdb copy is restricted to in-frame clones and leaves out a portion. The sample consists of about 57,000 clones, 72% of them appearing once. The sequenced sample was PBMCs. These receptor sequences come from a woman aged 50 to 65 in good health and CMV-seronegative.

This clone was observed a few times. The rearrangement uses TRBV25-1 and TRBJ2-3, with 9 bases lining up with TRBD2. Germline V gene lookup returns CDR1 MGHDK and CDR2 SYGVNS. This CDR3 is built from 18 residues. V lost 4 bases to trimming and J lost 3 bases; unmatched junction nucleotides: 14. The CDR3 DNA follows: TGTGCCAGCAGTGGGGCTAGCGGGGAGCTACGTAGAACAGATACGCAGTATTTT. It codes for CASSGASGELRRTDTQYF.

The chain employs TRBV19 and TRBJ2-7; 9 bases are shared with TRBD1. CDR3 length: 15 residues. Germline V gene lookup returns CDR1 LNHDA and CDR2 SQIVND (reference sequence). V gave up 8 bases and J gave up 2 bases; unmatched junction bases: 10. Written as DNA, the CDR3 is TGTGCCAGTCGGTCCCCGGGACAGGGTCCCTACGAGCAGTACTTC. It encodes CASRSPGQGPYEQYF.

This rearrangement joins TRBV7-9 to TRBJ2-2, with TRBD2 matching over 12 bases. Germline V gene sequence: CDR1 SEHNR, CDR2 FQNEAQ (reference sequence). This CDR3 is built from 16 residues. Trimming at V came to 6 bases and at J to 1 base, leaving 3 bases not matched to a gene. CDR3 nucleotide sequence: TGTGCCAGCAGGGGACTAGCGGGCTGGAACACCGGGGAGCTGTTTTTT. Its translation is CASRGLAGWNTGELFF.

The chain uses TRBV6-6 and TRBJ1-5, with D perhaps matching TRBD1 (5 bases). Trimming removed 1 base from V and 4 bases from J, with 11 bases in between. Germline loops: CDR1 MNHNY, CDR2 SVGAGI (reference sequence). The CDR3 contains 15 residues. The CDR3 protein is CASSYLGGINQPQHF. CDR3 in DNA: TGTGCCAGCAGTTACTTGGGGGGTATTAATCAGCCCCAGCATTTT.

The chain employs TRBV5-8 and TRBJ2-1; D might be TRBD1 (6 bases). V dropped 0 bases and J dropped 0 bases, with 10 bases sitting between them. CDR1 and CDR2 (germline): SGHTS, YDEGEE. CDR3 length: 16 residues. The CDR3 spells CASSLGTAISYNEQFF. The CDR3 DNA reads as TGTGCCAGCAGCTTGGGGACAGCTATCTCCTACAATGAGCAGTTCTTC.

This clone appeared a few times. A junction boundary mismatches the germline segment, possibly from a read error. The J gene is TRBJ1-2, the V gene TRBV4-2; D is unclear. This CDR3 region has 17 residues. Germline lookup yields CDR1 LGHNA and CDR2 YNFKEQ. The CDR3 reads CDSSPALGRGGGYGYTF. The CDR3 DNA reads as TGTGACAGCAGCCCTGCCCTCGGACGCGGAGGAGGCTATGGCTACACCTTC.